These 4 T cell receptor beta chains came from one sample sequenced in a study of tumor-infiltrating lymphocytes in oesophageal squamous cell carcinoma. Each CDR3 protein gets one entry after TCRdb re-called the PCR reads with MiXCR. Among roughly 11,000 distinct CDR3 sequences, around 50% were seen once, and the ten largest hold more than 20%. The sample consisted of esophageal tumor tissue. Every receptor here comes from a male donor with esophageal squamous cell carcinoma.

By frequency in the sample, this clonotype is medium-sized. Possible read error: a much larger clone is one base away. This chain joins TRBV7-3 and TRBJ2-7; D possibly corresponds to TRBD2 (6 bases). Per the germline V gene, CDR1 is SGHTA and CDR2 is FQGTGA. The CDR3 is 17 amino acids. V was shortened by 5 bases and J by 7 bases, with 27 bases between the two germline ends. The CDR3 DNA follows: TGTGCCAGCAGCCCCCAGGCCCTAGGACTACGAGACAATGAGCAGTACTTC. It is translated as CASSPQALGLRDNEQYF.

The J gene is TRBJ2-7, the V gene TRBV7-9; TRBD1 is a possible D gene (5 bases). Germline V gives CDR1 SEHNR, CDR2 FQNEAQ (reference sequence). Trimming shortened V by 5 bases and J by 2 bases, and 13 bases separated the two germline ends. CDR3 length: 14 residues. CDR3 DNA: TGTGCCAGCAGCCCACAACAGGACCCCTACGAGCAGTACTTC. It translates to CASSPQQDPYEQYF.

This clonotype was counted a few times. The J gene is TRBJ2-1, the V gene TRBV6-6; 9 bases align to TRBD2. The CDR3 consists of 16 residues. With V trimmed by 6 bases and J by 5 bases, 11 bases remained unmatched. The germline gives CDR1 MNHNY, CDR2 SVGAGI (reference sequence). The CDR3 loop reads CASRLMTSGGNNEQFF. CDR3 sequence (DNA): TGTGCCAGCAGATTAATGACTAGCGGTGGGAACAATGAGCAGTTCTTC.

A word on this clonotype: The junction differs from germline at one of its ends, possibly a read error. This rearrangement joins TRBV6-6 to TRBJ1-6; D remains ambiguous. CDR1 is MNHNY, CDR2 SVGAGI, per germline (reference sequence). This CDR3 is built from 9 residues. The CDR3 spells CASSHPRYF. The CDR3 region has the DNA TGTGCCAGCAGTCACCCCAGGTACTTT.